A few counts support the clone carrying this T cell receptor (beta chain). The entry originates in a study of T and B cells in COVID-19 patients. Study context: COVID-19 patients gave peripheral blood either during active infection or after recovery. At median age about 37 years, recovered patients were younger than active-infection patients at 67. Recovered patients mostly had mild to moderate COVID-19 managed as outpatients. Comorbidities linked to unfavorable COVID-19 outcome were present in 18 of 20 active-infection patients.

Multiplex PCR with BIOMED2 TRB-A/B primer pools amplified TRB rearrangements. TCRdb re-analysed the multiplex PCR reads in MiXCR, keeping a single row per CDR3 protein. The sample holds over 8,000 distinct CDR3 sequences, about 36% seen once. From blood, roughly 220-550 ng of genomic DNA served as TRB template. V shed 4 bases and J 7 bases; nucleotides not matched to a gene: 7. CDR3 size: 14 residues. Germline CDR1 reads SGHDT; CDR2 reads YYEEEE. Specimen: blood. V usage is TRBV5-6 and J usage is TRBJ1-2, with 10 bases aligning to TRBD1. The receptor comes from a human donor with active COVID-19. In nucleotides, the CDR3 is TGTGCCAGCAGCGGGAGACAGGGGGCGATTGGCTACACCTTC. As protein: CASSGRQGAIGYTF. The full variable domain, with the rest looked up from reference TRBV5-6 and TRBJ1-2, is DAGVTQSPTHLIKTRGQQVTLRCSPKSGHDTVSWYQQALGQGPQFIFQYYEEEERQRGNFPDRFSGHQFPNYSSELNVNALLLGDSALYLCASSGRQGAIGYTFGSGTRLTVV.